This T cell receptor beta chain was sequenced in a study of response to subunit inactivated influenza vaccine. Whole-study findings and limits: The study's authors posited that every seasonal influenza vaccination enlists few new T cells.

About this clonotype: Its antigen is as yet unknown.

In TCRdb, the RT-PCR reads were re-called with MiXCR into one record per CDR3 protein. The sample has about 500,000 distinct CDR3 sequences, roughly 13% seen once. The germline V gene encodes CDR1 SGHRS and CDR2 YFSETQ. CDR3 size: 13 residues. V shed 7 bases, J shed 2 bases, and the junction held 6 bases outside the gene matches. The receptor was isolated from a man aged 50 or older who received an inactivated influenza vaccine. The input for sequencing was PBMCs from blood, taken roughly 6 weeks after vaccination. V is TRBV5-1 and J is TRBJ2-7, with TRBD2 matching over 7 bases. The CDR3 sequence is CASSIAGAYEQYF. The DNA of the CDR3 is TGCGCCAGCTCCATCGCGGGGGCCTACGAGCAGTACTTC.